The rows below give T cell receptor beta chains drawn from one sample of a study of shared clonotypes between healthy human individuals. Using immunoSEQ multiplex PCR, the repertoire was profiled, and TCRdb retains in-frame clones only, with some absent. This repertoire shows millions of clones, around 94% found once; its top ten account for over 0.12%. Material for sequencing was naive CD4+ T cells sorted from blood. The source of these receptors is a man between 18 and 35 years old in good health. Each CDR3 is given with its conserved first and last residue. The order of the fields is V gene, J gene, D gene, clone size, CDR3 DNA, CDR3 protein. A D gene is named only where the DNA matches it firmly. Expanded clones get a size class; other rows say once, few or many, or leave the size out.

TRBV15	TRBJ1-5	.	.	TGTGCCACCAGCAGAGAGGGGACGTACGGTCAGCCCCAGCATTTT	CATSREGTYGQPQHF
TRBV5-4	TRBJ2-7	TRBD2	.	TGTGCCAGCAGCCACTCGGGGGGGAACGAGCAGTACTTC	CASSHSGGNEQYF
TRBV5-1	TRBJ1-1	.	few	TGCGCCAGCAGTCTACAGGAGAACACTGAAGCTTTCTTT	CASSLQENTEAFF
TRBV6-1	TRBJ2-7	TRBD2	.	TGTGCCAGCAGTGAGCGGGGGGGCCTCTACGAGCAGTACTTC	CASSERGGLYEQYF
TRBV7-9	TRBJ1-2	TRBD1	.	TGTGCCAGCAGCTTAGTGCAGGGGGCAACCTATGGCTACACCTTC	CASSLVQGATYGYTF
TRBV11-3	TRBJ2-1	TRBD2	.	TGTGCCAGCAGCTTAGGGGTTTCTTCCAGCGGGAAGTCCTACAATGAGCAGTTCTTC	CASSLGVSSSGKSYNEQFF
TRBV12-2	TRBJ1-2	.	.	TGTGCAAGTCGCTCTCCCCGGGACAGTGCATTCTATGGCTACACCTTC	CASRSPRDSAFYGYTF
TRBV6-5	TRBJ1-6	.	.	TGTGCCAGCAGTTACAGGGGAAATTCACCCCTCCACTTT	CASSYRGNSPLHF
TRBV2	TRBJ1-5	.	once	TGTGCCAGCAGCCCAGACAGCGGGCGTCAGCCCCAGCATTTT	CASSPDSGRQPQHF
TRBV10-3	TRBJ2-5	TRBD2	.	TGTGCCATCAGGACTAGCGGGGGGGGCCAAGAGACCCAGTACTTC	CAIRTSGGGQETQYF
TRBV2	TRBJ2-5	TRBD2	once	TGTGCCAGCAGAAAGAGCGGGGCGATACAAGAGACCCAGTACTTC	CASRKSGAIQETQYF
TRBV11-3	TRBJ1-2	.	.	TGTGCCAGCAGCCCGAGCCGCCAGGACCCCTATGGCTACACCTTC	CASSPSRQDPYGYTF
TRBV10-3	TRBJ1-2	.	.	TGTGCCATCAGTGAGGGAATGGGGGCGAATGGCTACACCTTC	CAISEGMGANGYTF
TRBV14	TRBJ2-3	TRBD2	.	TGTGCCAGCAGCTCCATAGCGGGGGGGCCCACAGATACGCAGTATTTT	CASSSIAGGPTDTQYF
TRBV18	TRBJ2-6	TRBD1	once	TGTGCCAGCTCAGAGGACAGGTCTGGGGCCAACGTCCTGACTTTC	CASSEDRSGANVLTF
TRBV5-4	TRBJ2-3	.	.	TGTGCCAGCAGCCGCCCGGGGGCAGATACGCAGTATTTT	CASSRPGADTQYF
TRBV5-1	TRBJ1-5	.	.	TGCGCCAGCAGCATCGAACCCTTCAATCAGCCCCAGCATTTT	CASSIEPFNQPQHF
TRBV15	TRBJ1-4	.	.	TGTGCCACCAGCAGGGGCGGAATAACTAATGAAAAACTGTTTTTT	CATSRGGITNEKLFF
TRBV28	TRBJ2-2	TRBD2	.	TGTGCCAGCAGACTGGGACTACCGAACACCGGGGAGCTGTTTTTT	CASRLGLPNTGELFF
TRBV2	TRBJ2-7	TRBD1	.	TGTGCCAGCAGGAAGGGACAGGGGCCCTACGAGCAGTACTTC	CASRKGQGPYEQYF
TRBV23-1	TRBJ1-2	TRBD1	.	TGCGCCAGCAGTCAATCCGGGACAGCCTATGGCTACACCTTC	CASSQSGTAYGYTF
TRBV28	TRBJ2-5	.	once	TGTGCCAGCAGTTACGGCGGGGCAGCAGAGACCCAGTACTTC	CASSYGGAAETQYF
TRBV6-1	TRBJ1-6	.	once	TGTGCCAGCAGTGAAGCAAGGGTGACGGGGGCACCCCTCCACTTT	CASSEARVTGAPLHF
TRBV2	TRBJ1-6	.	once	TGTGCCAGCAGTGAGCAGGACAGAGAGAATTCACCCCTCCACTTT	CASSEQDRENSPLHF
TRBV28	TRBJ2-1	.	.	TGTGCCAGCAGTTTAAGCTCCTACAATGAGCAGTTCTTC	CASSLSSYNEQFF
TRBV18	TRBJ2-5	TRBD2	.	TGTGCCAGCTCATTAAGGACTAGCGGGAGCGCGGAGACCCAGTACTTC	CASSLRTSGSAETQYF
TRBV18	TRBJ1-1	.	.	TGTGCCAGCTCACCACCCTCGGCGACTGAAGCTTTCTTT	CASSPPSATEAFF
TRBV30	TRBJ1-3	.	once	TGTGCCTGGAGTCCATCTGGAAACACCATATATTTT	CAWSPSGNTIYF
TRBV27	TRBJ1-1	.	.	TGTGCCAGCAGTTTCGCTGGAAGGGCTTTCTTT	CASSFAGRAFF
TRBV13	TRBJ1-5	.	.	TGTGCCAGCAGCTTAGGCCGGGGTGCCAATCAGCCCCAGCATTTT	CASSLGRGANQPQHF
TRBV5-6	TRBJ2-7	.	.	TGTGCCAGCAGCTTGAGGAGGACCCAGCTTACCGAGCAGTACTTC	CASSLRRTQLTEQYF
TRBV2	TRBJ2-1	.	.	TGTGCCAGCAGTGAAACCAGACAGTCGAGCTCCTACAATGAGCAGTTCTTC	CASSETRQSSSYNEQFF
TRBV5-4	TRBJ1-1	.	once	TGTGCCAGCAGCTTGGTAGGGGCGAGCACTGAAGCTTTCTTT	CASSLVGASTEAFF
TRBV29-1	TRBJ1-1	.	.	TGCAGCGTCTTTAATCCTGGACGATGGCCTGAAGCTTTCTTT	CSVFNPGRWPEAFF
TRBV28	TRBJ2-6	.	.	TGTGCCAGCAGGCCTGGAACTCTGGGGGCCAACGTCCTGACTTTC	CASRPGTLGANVLTF
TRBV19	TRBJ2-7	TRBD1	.	TGTGCCAGTAGTATTGGCCAGGGGGCATGGAACGAGCAGTACTTC	CASSIGQGAWNEQYF
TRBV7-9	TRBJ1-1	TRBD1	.	TGTGCCAGCACCAGAGACAGGGATGCCACTGAAGCTTTCTTT	CASTRDRDATEAFF
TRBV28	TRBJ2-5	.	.	TGTGCCAGCAGTTTACGGAACAGAAGAGAGACCCAGTACTTC	CASSLRNRRETQYF
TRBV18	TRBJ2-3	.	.	TGTGCCAGCTCACCAATGCCAGGGTTGGATACGCAGTATTTT	CASSPMPGLDTQYF
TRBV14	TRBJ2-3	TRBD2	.	TGTGCCAGCAGCCCTCGTAGGGCTAGCGGGGGGCCTAGCACAGATACGCAGTATTTT	CASSPRRASGGPSTDTQYF
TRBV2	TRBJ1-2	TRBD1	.	TGTGCCAGCAGCGCTACAGGGGACCCGTACCTTTATGGCTACACCTTC	CASSATGDPYLYGYTF
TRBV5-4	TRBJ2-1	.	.	TGTGCCAGCAGCCCTAGCCAGGACGGACGATACAATGAGCAGTTCTTC	CASSPSQDGRYNEQFF
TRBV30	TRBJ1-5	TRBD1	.	TGTGCCTGGAGTGGGACAGGTCTTTATCAGCCCCAGCATTTT	CAWSGTGLYQPQHF
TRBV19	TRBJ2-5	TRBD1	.	TGTGCCAGTAGCGCACAGGGGGCATCGGAGACCCAGTACTTC	CASSAQGASETQYF
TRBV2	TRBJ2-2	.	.	TGTGCCAGTCAGGTTGGGGCGGGCGGGGAGCTGTTTTTT	CASQVGAGGELFF
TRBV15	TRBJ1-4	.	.	TGTGCCACCAGCAGAGACTACGACGTGGGGAGGGGAGCTAATGAAAAACTGTTTTTT	CATSRDYDVGRGANEKLFF
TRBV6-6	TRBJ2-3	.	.	TGTGCCAGCAGTTACTCTCCTGGCACAGATACGCAGTATTTT	CASSYSPGTDTQYF
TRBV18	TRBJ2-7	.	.	TGTGCCAGCTCATCCCGCAGGGACGAGCAGTACTTC	CASSSRRDEQYF
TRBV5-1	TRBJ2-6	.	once	TGCGCCAGCAGCCCAGACAGTAGACAAGCCGACGTCCTGACTTTC	CASSPDSRQADVLTF
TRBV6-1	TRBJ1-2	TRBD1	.	TGTGCCAGCAGTGAAGAATTCGACAGGGGGCCTGGCTACACCTTC	CASSEEFDRGPGYTF
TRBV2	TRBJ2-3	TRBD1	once	TGTGCCAGCAGGGTCAGACAGGGGGCAGATACGCAGTATTTT	CASRVRQGADTQYF
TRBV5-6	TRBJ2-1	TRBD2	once	TGTGCCAGCAGCCCTACTCTCGGGACTAGCGGTCACAATGAGCAGTTCTTC	CASSPTLGTSGHNEQFF
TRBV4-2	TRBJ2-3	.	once	TGTGCCAGCAGCCTAGACGGGGGCACAGATACGCAGTATTTT	CASSLDGGTDTQYF
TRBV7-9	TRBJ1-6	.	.	TGTGCCAGCAGTCGGGAGGATGGGGTCACCCTAAATTCACCCCTCCACTTT	CASSREDGVTLNSPLHF
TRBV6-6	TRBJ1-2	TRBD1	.	TGTGCCAGCAGACGACAGGGGGTGGACTATGGCTACACCTTC	CASRRQGVDYGYTF